Each of the 29 T cell receptor beta chains below was sequenced from the same sample in a study of cytomegalovirus exposure and HLA in healthy donors. Primers included in the PCR were 60 Vbeta and 13 Jbeta primers. TCRdb's copy holds only in-frame clones and misses some; the assay was immunoSEQ multiplex PCR. In the table there are some 100,000 clones, roughly 79% of which are singletons. Sample: PBMCs. The receptors were sampled from a woman aged 45-59 years in good health and CMV-seropositive.

The chain carries TRBV4-3 and TRBJ1-1, with 10 bases matching TRBD1. J was trimmed by 3 bases and V by 4 bases; bases with no gene match: 2. This CDR3 comprises 14 residues. CDR1 is LGHNA, CDR2 YSLEER, per germline. CDR3 in amino acids: CASSPGQGDTEAFF. The CDR3 coding sequence is TGCGCCAGCAGCCCCGGACAGGGGGACACTGAAGCTTTCTTT.

The chain links TRBV5-1 to TRBJ2-1; 7 bases are shared with TRBD2. Trimming took 0 bases from V and 6 from J; bases not matched to a gene: 6. The CDR3 has 15 amino acids. Germline V gene data show CDR1 as SGHRS and CDR2 as YFSETQ. The CDR3 loop reads CASSLGTSVGNEQFF. CDR3 in DNA: TGCGCCAGCAGCTTGGGAACTAGCGTAGGCAATGAGCAGTTCTTC.

This clone was seen more than once but under ten times. This chain joins TRBV2 and TRBJ2-5, with 12 bases that match TRBD2. The CDR3 contains 14 residues. V shed 3 bases and J 13 bases; nucleotides not matched to a gene: 9. Per germline, CDR1 SNHLY and CDR2 FYNNEI. This CDR3 is CASSDSASGRAPYF. In nucleotides, the CDR3 is TGTGCCAGCAGTGATAGCGCTAGCGGGAGGGCCCCGTACTTC.

The chain is built from TRBV9 and TRBJ2-7; TRBD1 matches 7 bases. Germline V gene data show CDR1 as SGDLS and CDR2 as YYNGEE. After removal of 4 bases from V and 2 bases from J, the junction contained 3 bases not matched to a gene. The CDR3 has 13 amino acids. The CDR3 loop reads CASSSGQTYEQYF. In DNA, the CDR3 is TGTGCCAGCAGCTCGGGACAGACCTACGAGCAGTACTTC.

The chain joins TRBV4-3 to TRBJ2-1; 11 positions match TRBD2. The V and J ends lost 4 bases and 6 bases, in that order; junction bases with no gene match: 14. The CDR3 runs 18 residues. Germline values: CDR1 LGHNA, CDR2 YSLEER. The CDR3: CASSRSAGSGGALNEQFF. In DNA form, the CDR3 reads TGCGCCAGCAGCCGAAGCGCGGGTAGCGGGGGGGCACTCAATGAGCAGTTCTTC.

J is TRBJ2-7 and V is TRBV27; D uncertain. CDR1 is MNHEY and CDR2 is SMNVEV in the germline V gene (reference sequence). V lost 4 bases to trimming and J lost 0 bases, with 13 bases between them. This CDR3 has 15 amino acids. The CDR3, as DNA: TGTGCCAGCAGTTCAAAGCGCCCGAGCTCCTACGAGCAGTACTTC. Translated, it gives CASSSKRPSSYEQYF.

This clone was seen only a few times. J is TRBJ2-7 and V is TRBV27; 8 nucleotides line up with TRBD2. The V gene end was trimmed by 6 bases and the J gene end by 4 bases; junction bases not matched to a gene: 5. In germline, CDR1 is MNHEY, CDR2 SMNVEV (reference sequence). The CDR3 has 13 residues. CDR3 in DNA: TGTGCCAGCAGCCCGGGGGGGGGTTACGAGCAGTACTTC. Amino acids: CASSPGGGYEQYF.

CDR3 sequence: CASRGGGGEKLFF. The CDR3 nucleotides are TGTGCCAGCCGAGGAGGGGGCGGTGAAAAACTGTTTTTT. The chain uses TRBV28 and TRBJ1-4; 7 nucleotides align to TRBD1. The CDR3 covers 13 residues. J lost 7 bases, V lost 8 bases, and 7 bases had no gene match. Germline CDR1 and CDR2: MDHEN and SYDVKM. Combining the CDR3 with reference TRBV28 and TRBJ1-4 gives the whole variable domain DVKVTQSSRYLVKRTGEKVFLECVQDMDHENMFWYRQDPGLGLRLIYFSYDVKMKEKGDIPEGYSVSREKKERFSLILESASTNQTSMYLCASRGGGGEKLFFGSGTQLSVL.

In its sample, this clone was seen a few times. CDR3: CATRGLGETQYF. The CDR3 DNA is TGTGCTACCCGCGGGCTGGGAGAGACCCAGTACTTC. The V call is TRBV7-9, the J call TRBJ2-5; perhaps TRBD2 as D (5 bases). The CDR3 loop spans 12 amino acids. CDR1 and CDR2 (germline): SEHNR, FQNEAQ (reference sequence).

The gene calls are TRBV7-3 and TRBJ2-1; 12 bases map to TRBD2. Per the germline V gene, CDR1 is SGHTA and CDR2 is FQGTGA. The CDR3 is 16 amino acids. V lost 5 bases and J lost 6; bases outside the gene matches: 8. The CDR3 sequence: CASSNLAGGPGNEQFF. In DNA form, the CDR3 reads TGTGCCAGCAGCAACCTAGCGGGGGGGCCTGGCAATGAGCAGTTCTTC. Combining the CDR3 with reference TRBV7-3 and TRBJ2-1 gives the whole variable domain GAGVSQTPSNKVTEKGKYVELRCDPISGHTALYWYRQSLGQGPEFLIYFQGTGAADDSGLPNDRFFAVRPEGSVSTLKIQRTERGDSAVYLCASSNLAGGPGNEQFFGPGTRLTVL.

This chain joins TRBV6-5 and TRBJ2-4; TRBD1 might be the D (6 bases). The CDR3 length is 13 residues. Germline CDR1 reads MNHEY; CDR2 reads SVGAGI. Trimming shortened V by 6 bases and J by 12 bases, and 18 bases separated the two germline ends. CDR3 loop: CASRSGASDSQYF. CDR3 in DNA: TGTGCCAGCAGGTCCGGGGCATCGGACAGTCAGTACTTC.

This clone was picked up a small number of times. The chain joins TRBV13 to TRBJ1-6; 8 bases map to TRBD1. V trimming: 0 bases; J trimming: 7 bases; junction bases outside the gene matches: 2. This CDR3 spans 15 amino acids. Germline CDR1 and CDR2: PRHDT and FYEKMQ (reference sequence). CDR3 DNA: TGTGCCAGCAGCTTAGGGGACAGGGACAATTCACCCCTCCACTTT. It encodes CASSLGDRDNSPLHF.

The genes are TRBV6-5 and TRBJ2-5; D may be TRBD2 (6 bases). This CDR3 spans 14 amino acids. Trimming removed 6 bases at V and 2 bases at J, with 13 bases between. Per germline, CDR1 MNHEY and CDR2 SVGAGI. The CDR3 region is CASSPGTFQETQYF. The CDR3 DNA is TGTGCCAGCAGCCCGGGGACTTTTCAAGAGACCCAGTACTTC.

J is TRBJ1-1 and V is TRBV2, with D possibly matching TRBD1 (5 bases). Per the germline V gene, CDR1 is SNHLY and CDR2 is FYNNEI. This CDR3 is built from 14 residues. The V and J ends lost 4 bases and 5 bases respectively, with 14 bases between them. The CDR3 reads CASSAYTGGTEAFF. The DNA for the CDR3 is TGTGCCAGCAGTGCCTACACGGGGGGGACTGAAGCTTTCTTT.

The chain joins TRBV7-9 to TRBJ2-2; no reliable D call. V lost 0 bases and J 0 bases, leaving 5 bases between the germline ends. In germline, CDR1 is SEHNR, CDR2 FQNEAQ (reference sequence). CDR3 length equals 15 residues. CDR3 amino acids: CASSLAGANTGELFF. DNA of the CDR3: TGTGCCAGCAGCTTAGCAGGAGCGAACACCGGGGAGCTGTTTTTT.

The chain is built from TRBV7-9 and TRBJ2-7; D call uncertain. The V gene lost 11 bases and the J gene lost 6 bases, with 17 bases spanning the gap. The CDR3 is 12 amino acids. Germline CDR1 and CDR2: SEHNR and FQNEAQ (reference sequence). CDR3 in amino acids: CALDVAPREQYF. The CDR3 DNA sequence: TGTGCCCTGGATGTAGCCCCCCGCGAGCAGTACTTC.

Only one count was recorded for this clone. J is TRBJ2-1 and V is TRBV5-1; D perhaps matches TRBD2 (6 bases). Looked up from germline, CDR1 is SGHRS and CDR2 is YFSETQ. The CDR3 length is 15 residues. Trimming left V 1 base short and J 5 bases short, with 13 bases between. CDR3 protein: CASSLRQGGDNEQFF. Written as DNA, the CDR3 is TGCGCCAGCAGCTTGCGGCAGGGAGGAGACAATGAGCAGTTCTTC.

V and J are TRBV25-1 and TRBJ2-5; 9 bases line up with TRBD1. Per the germline V gene, CDR1 is MGHDK and CDR2 is SYGVNS. The CDR3 sequence is 16 residues long. Germline trimming cut 2 bases from V and 3 bases from J; bases unmatched to any gene: 7. CDR3 region: CASSETGTGLEETQYF. The CDR3 DNA follows: TGTGCCAGCAGTGAAACCGGGACAGGGCTTGAAGAGACCCAGTACTTC.

V and J are TRBV2 and TRBJ2-2, with TRBD1 matching 11 bases. The V segment lost 8 bases and the J segment 0 bases; nucleotides outside the gene matches: 5. The CDR3 spans 16 residues. Germline-derived CDR1 and CDR2 are SNHLY and FYNNEI. The CDR3 spells CASGDRGFANTGELFF. In nucleotides, the CDR3 is TGTGCCAGCGGGGACAGGGGGTTCGCGAACACCGGGGAGCTGTTTTTT.

The chain uses TRBV27 and TRBJ2-4, with 9 nucleotides matching TRBD2. Germline V gene sequence: CDR1 MNHEY, CDR2 SMNVEV (reference sequence). This CDR3 has 20 residues. V lost 6 bases and J lost 0; bases outside the gene matches: 18. CDR3 residues: CASSPQPPASGVQAKNIQYF. For the CDR3, the DNA is TGTGCCAGCAGCCCTCAACCCCCAGCTAGCGGGGTTCAAGCCAAAAACATTCAGTACTTC.

The chain joins TRBV5-1 to TRBJ2-5; 9 bases fit TRBD1. Germline CDR1 is SGHRS and CDR2 is YFSETQ. This CDR3 is built from 16 residues. V trimming: 2 bases; J trimming: 4 bases; junction bases outside the gene matches: 9. CDR3 sequence: CASSLRTGDVGETQYF. Here the CDR3 DNA reads TGCGCCAGCAGCTTACGGACAGGGGATGTGGGAGAGACCCAGTACTTC.

The V gene is TRBV7-3, the J gene TRBJ2-2, with a possible D match to TRBD1 (6 bases). The germline V and J ends were trimmed by 5 bases and 0 bases, with 16 bases remaining between them. Germline CDR1 SGHTA, CDR2 FQGTGA. CDR3 length equals 17 residues. The DNA for the CDR3 is TGTGCCAGCAGCGCTGACGACAGGCGTGCGAACACCGGGGAGCTGTTTTTT. This gives the protein CASSADDRRANTGELFF. The full variable domain, rest sourced from reference TRBV7-3 and TRBJ2-2, is GAGVSQTPSNKVTEKGKYVELRCDPISGHTALYWYRQSLGQGPEFLIYFQGTGAADDSGLPNDRFFAVRPEGSVSTLKIQRTERGDSAVYLCASSADDRRANTGELFFGEGSRLTVL.

This chain joins TRBV9 and TRBJ1-5, with D uncertain. Germline values: CDR1 SGDLS, CDR2 YYNGEE. The V end lost 0 bases, the J end lost 3 bases, and 7 bases lay between the germline ends. The CDR3 totals 14 residues. CDR3 sequence (DNA): TGTGCCAGCAGCGTAGGTCCAGACAATCAGCCCCAGCATTTT. This encodes CASSVGPDNQPQHF.

The CDR3 sequence is CAISEGPRGFAFF. CDR3 nucleotide sequence: TGTGCCATCAGTGAGGGGCCTCGGGGGTTTGCTTTCTTT. This sequence joins TRBV10-3 and TRBJ1-1; the D gene is possibly TRBD1 (5 bases). The CDR3 totals 13 residues. The V end was cut by 2 bases, the J end by 11 bases, with 15 bases between. CDR1 is ENHRY, CDR2 SYGVKD, per germline.

The V call is TRBV12-5, the J call TRBJ2-7, with 7 bases fitting TRBD1. V shed 5 bases and J 6 bases; nucleotides not matched to a gene: 7. CDR1 is LGHNT and CDR2 is FRNRAP in the germline V gene. The CDR3 spans 13 residues. As DNA, the CDR3 is TGTGCTAGTGGTCATCCCGGGACAGCCGAGCAGTACTTC. The encoded protein is CASGHPGTAEQYF.

The chain links TRBV2 to TRBJ1-1; tentatively, D is TRBD1 (6 bases). Per germline, CDR1 SNHLY and CDR2 FYNNEI. V shed 7 bases and J shed 3 bases, with 15 bases lying between them. The CDR3 loop spans 14 amino acids. CDR3 amino acids: CASKITGTYTEAFF. As DNA, the CDR3 is TGTGCCAGCAAGATAACAGGGACCTACACTGAAGCTTTCTTT.

This clone appeared a few times. The chain recombines TRBV18 with TRBJ2-5; D is possibly TRBD2 (6 bases). The CDR3 is 15 residues long. The germline CDR1 and CDR2 sequences are KGHSH and LQKENI. With 3 bases removed from V and 5 bases from J, the gap between germline ends came to 16 bases. The CDR3 coding sequence is TGTGCCAGCTCACCTTTCGGCGGGGAAAGGGAGACCCAGTACTTC. It specifies CASSPFGGERETQYF.

CDR3 sequence: CASNSLDRNSGNTIYF. In DNA form, the CDR3 reads TGTGCCAGCAACTCTCTTGATAGAAACTCTGGAAACACCATATATTTT. The chain couples TRBV28 to TRBJ1-3, with D uncertain. Germline V gives CDR1 MDHEN, CDR2 SYDVKM. Trimming cost V 7 bases and J 0 bases, with 16 bases left between them. This CDR3 spans 16 amino acids.

The rearrangement links TRBV5-1 to TRBJ2-7, with a tentative D call TRBD2 (5 bases). The CDR3 covers 14 residues. Germline CDR1 reads SGHRS; CDR2 reads YFSETQ. The ends were cut back, 0 bases at V and 5 bases at J, with 12 bases in the middle. In DNA, the CDR3 is TGCGCCAGCAGCTTGGGGCTAGCCAACGACGAGCAGTACTTC. Encoded protein: CASSLGLANDEQYF. The full variable domain, completed using reference TRBV5-1 and TRBJ2-7, is KAGVTQTPRYLIKTRGQQVTLSCSPISGHRSVSWYQQTPGQGLQFLFEYFSETQRNKGNFPGRFSGRQFSNSRSEMNVSTLELGDSALYLCASSLGLANDEQYFGPGTRLTVT.